A selection of T cell receptor beta chains follows, all from one sample in a study of CXCR3-negative and CXCR3-positive naive CD8 T cells. TCRdb re-called the 5' RACE reads and catalogs CDR3 proteins one per entry, DNA excluded. The sample spans about 120,000 distinct CDR3 sequences; the ten largest clones claim 0.5% to 0.7%. Input material: naive CXCR3+ CD8+ T cells from blood. The receptors come from a human donor in good health. Some clones in this sample may be carry-over from other donors' samples. Both conserved end residues are part of each CDR3. Each record gives: V gene, J gene, CDR3 protein.

v_gene: TRBV4-3; j_gene: TRBJ2-4; CDR3aa: CASSQDRQTGKKYF
v_gene: TRBV27; j_gene: TRBJ1-4; CDR3aa: CASREVGANEKLFF
v_gene: TRBV9; j_gene: TRBJ1-1; CDR3aa: CASSVAGELDEAFF
v_gene: TRBV7-9; j_gene: TRBJ2-3; CDR3aa: CASSLAGTGSDF
v_gene: TRBV4-2; j_gene: TRBJ2-7; CDR3aa: CASSQGTGTGSEQYF
v_gene: TRBV7-2; j_gene: TRBJ2-3; CDR3aa: CASSSAGPWDTQYF
v_gene: TRBV5-5; j_gene: TRBJ1-1; CDR3aa: CASSLGSLRNTEAFF
v_gene: TRBV7-9; j_gene: TRBJ2-5; CDR3aa: CASREHGAKETQYF
v_gene: TRBV20-1; j_gene: TRBJ1-2; CDR3aa: CSAGVLGGYTF
v_gene: TRBV11-2; j_gene: TRBJ2-7; CDR3aa: CASSMTGFYEQYF
v_gene: TRBV6-2/TRBV6-3; j_gene: TRBJ2-4; CDR3aa: CATDVGARGNIQYF
v_gene: TRBV7-8; j_gene: TRBJ2-3; CDR3aa: CASRKGQPVTDTQYF
v_gene: TRBV12-3/TRBV12-4; j_gene: TRBJ1-5; CDR3aa: CASSFAGSEPQHF
v_gene: TRBV19; j_gene: TRBJ2-1; CDR3aa: CASSGRLSYNEQFF
v_gene: TRBV13; j_gene: TRBJ2-7; CDR3aa: CASSLNRQGTSYEQYF
v_gene: TRBV7-2; j_gene: TRBJ2-5; CDR3aa: CASSSGILMDQETQYF
v_gene: TRBV7-9; j_gene: TRBJ1-1; CDR3aa: CASSNPDRGTGNTEAFF
v_gene: TRBV4-2; j_gene: TRBJ1-2; CDR3aa: CASSQDASLRGGYGYTF
v_gene: TRBV7-3; j_gene: TRBJ1-1; CDR3aa: CASSLRMYTEAFF
v_gene: TRBV29-1; j_gene: TRBJ1-2; CDR3aa: CSVEEEGYGYTF
v_gene: TRBV20-1; j_gene: TRBJ2-1; CDR3aa: CSARDLAAHNEQFF
v_gene: TRBV4-2; j_gene: TRBJ1-1; CDR3aa: CASSQKAGTGNTEAFF
v_gene: TRBV7-6; j_gene: TRBJ1-1; CDR3aa: CASTQGAYTEAFF
v_gene: TRBV4-2; j_gene: TRBJ2-3; CDR3aa: CASSSYGASTDTQYF
v_gene: TRBV29-1; j_gene: TRBJ1-1; CDR3aa: CSSTEVHTEAFF
v_gene: TRBV7-9; j_gene: TRBJ1-5; CDR3aa: CASRQGFGQPQHF
v_gene: TRBV29-1; j_gene: TRBJ2-3; CDR3aa: CSVDGGGASLDTQYF
v_gene: TRBV5-1; j_gene: TRBJ2-1; CDR3aa: CASSPVGTGLYNEQFF
v_gene: TRBV12-3/TRBV12-4; j_gene: TRBJ2-7; CDR3aa: CASSGQFYEQYF
v_gene: TRBV9; j_gene: TRBJ2-1; CDR3aa: CASSPDWASYNEQFF
v_gene: TRBV6-2/TRBV6-3; j_gene: TRBJ2-1; CDR3aa: CASSIRDRGEASEQFF
v_gene: TRBV5-1; j_gene: TRBJ2-2; CDR3aa: CASSLEGGVRTGELFF
v_gene: TRBV30; j_gene: TRBJ1-1; CDR3aa: CAWSVGMAEAFF
v_gene: TRBV6-2/TRBV6-3; j_gene: TRBJ2-1; CDR3aa: CASSFGHSYNEQFF
v_gene: TRBV11-2; j_gene: TRBJ2-6; CDR3aa: CASSSDSSGANVLTF
v_gene: TRBV29-1; j_gene: TRBJ2-1; CDR3aa: CSVVKYGEQFF
v_gene: TRBV6-5; j_gene: TRBJ2-7; CDR3aa: CASKGRDSYEQYF
v_gene: TRBV20-1; j_gene: TRBJ2-1; CDR3aa: CSAPGLAGVNEQFF
v_gene: TRBV7-8; j_gene: TRBJ1-3; CDR3aa: CASGLYPGTDLSGNTIYF
v_gene: TRBV21-1; j_gene: TRBJ2-7; CDR3aa: CAKPDAGTSGLWEQYF
v_gene: TRBV7-8; j_gene: TRBJ1-1; CDR3aa: CASSPRRREWDTEAFF
v_gene: TRBV30; j_gene: TRBJ1-1; CDR3aa: CAWSPRERTEAFF
v_gene: TRBV20-1; j_gene: TRBJ1-6; CDR3aa: CSARDRGQAYNSPLHF
v_gene: TRBV20-1; j_gene: TRBJ2-1; CDR3aa: CSARDRQHSYNEQFF
v_gene: TRBV7-9; j_gene: TRBJ2-5; CDR3aa: CASSLISSRLEETQYF
v_gene: TRBV24-1; j_gene: TRBJ2-1; CDR3aa: CATSEVAGDGEQFF
v_gene: TRBV28; j_gene: TRBJ2-1; CDR3aa: CASGPGLAVEQFF
v_gene: TRBV5-6; j_gene: TRBJ2-1; CDR3aa: CASSSPQGPHYNEQFF
v_gene: TRBV25-1; j_gene: TRBJ1-2; CDR3aa: CASSEFYGYTF
v_gene: TRBV6-5; j_gene: TRBJ2-2; CDR3aa: CASSSQTGSSGELFF
v_gene: TRBV3-1; j_gene: TRBJ1-1; CDR3aa: CASSLSYTGNTEAFF
v_gene: TRBV7-9; j_gene: TRBJ1-2; CDR3aa: CASYLWNYGYTF
v_gene: TRBV5-1; j_gene: TRBJ2-7; CDR3aa: CASSFGTGLADYEQYF
v_gene: TRBV7-6; j_gene: TRBJ1-2; CDR3aa: CASSPHQVDYGYTF